This TCR beta chain was sequenced during a study of T cell repertoires in cytomegalovirus infection. In TCRdb, the reads were re-called with MiXCR into one record per CDR3 protein. The sample records hundreds of thousands of distinct CDR3 sequences, roughly 9.3% being singletons. After removal of 4 bases from V and 4 bases from J, the junction contained 5 bases not matched to a gene. The CDR3 runs 14 residues. Germline V gives CDR1 SGHRS, CDR2 YFSETQ. This clonotype has at least ten counts. This sequence was found in a human donor in good health (CMV status not recorded). Some clones in this sample may be carry-over from other donors' samples. Sequenced input: PBMCs. J is TRBJ2-1 and V is TRBV5-1; 7 nucleotides line up with TRBD1. The CDR3 DNA is TGCGCCAGCAGCAGGGGACAGCAATACAATGAGCAGTTCTTC. This codes for CASSRGQQYNEQFF.